Following are 4 T cell receptor beta chains from one sample sequenced in a study of Ad26.COV2.S vaccination and SARS-CoV-2 variants. Sample treatment: about 20 received Ad26.COV2.S at low or high dose, single or two shots; 5 received placebo; per-sample allocation not given. The study sampled participants on day 63 after the first vaccine or placebo injection. Clones were sequenced by immunoSEQ multiplex PCR, and TCRdb holds only the in-frame ones, with some missing. Here the sample spans approximately 400,000 clones, roughly 80% being singletons. Sequenced here: peripheral blood, sampled in a trial of Ad26.COV2.S vaccine versus placebo. These TCRs come from a person aged 18-60 years who received the Ad26.COV2.S COVID-19 vaccine or a placebo.

The chain combines TRBV6-5 with TRBJ2-3; 7 bases align to TRBD1. Trimming at V came to 7 bases and at J to 4 bases, leaving 8 bases not matched to a gene. The CDR3 is 14 amino acids. The germline CDR1 and CDR2 sequences are MNHEY and SVGAGI. This CDR3 is CASKATGQPDTQYF. DNA for the CDR3: TGTGCCAGCAAGGCGACAGGGCAACCAGATACGCAGTATTTT.

The chain links TRBV3-1 (or the pseudogene TRBV3-2) to TRBJ2-5; 10 bases are shared with TRBD2. The germline V gene has CDR1 LGHDT and CDR2 YNNKEL (reference sequence). The J segment lost 4 bases and the V segment lost 3 bases, leaving 5 bases of the junction unmatched. The length of the CDR3 is 15 residues. This CDR3 reads CASSQGASGRETQYF. The CDR3 coding sequence is TGTGCCAGCAGCCAGGGCGCTAGCGGGAGAGAGACCCAGTACTTC.

The J gene is TRBJ2-7, the V gene TRBV5-1; D is possibly TRBD1 (5 bases). Germline CDR1 and CDR2: SGHRS and YFSETQ. Trimming took 7 bases from V and 9 from J, leaving 20 bases between them. The CDR3 extends over 13 amino acids. The CDR3 bases are TGCGCCAGCGCCCACGTCTGGCAGGGCATGCAGTACTTC. This codes for CASAHVWQGMQYF.

The chain joins TRBV7-9 to TRBJ2-3, with D perhaps matching TRBD1 or TRBD2 (6 bases each). Deletions cut 5 bases from V and 0 bases from J, with 9 bases between. From germline, CDR1 is SEHNR and CDR2 FQNEAQ (reference sequence). The CDR3 spans 14 residues. As DNA, the CDR3 is TGTGCCAGCAGCCCCGGGGGCAGCACAGATACGCAGTATTTT. Residues: CASSPGGSTDTQYF.